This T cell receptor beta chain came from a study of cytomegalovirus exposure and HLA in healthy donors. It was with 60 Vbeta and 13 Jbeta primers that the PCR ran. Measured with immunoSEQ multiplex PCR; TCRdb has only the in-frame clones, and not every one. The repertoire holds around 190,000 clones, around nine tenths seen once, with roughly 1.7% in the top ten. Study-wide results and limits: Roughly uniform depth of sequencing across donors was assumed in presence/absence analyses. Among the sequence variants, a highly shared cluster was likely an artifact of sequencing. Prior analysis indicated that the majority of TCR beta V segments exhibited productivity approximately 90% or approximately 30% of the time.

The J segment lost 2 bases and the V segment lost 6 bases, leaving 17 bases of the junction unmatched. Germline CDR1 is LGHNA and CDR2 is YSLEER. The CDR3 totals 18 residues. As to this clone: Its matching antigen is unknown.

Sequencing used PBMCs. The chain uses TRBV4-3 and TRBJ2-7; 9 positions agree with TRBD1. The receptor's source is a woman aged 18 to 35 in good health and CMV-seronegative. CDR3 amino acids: CASSQHNSRQGGTYEQYF. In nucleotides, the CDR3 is TGCGCCAGCAGTCAACACAACTCTAGACAGGGGGGTACCTACGAGCAGTACTTC.